This TCR beta chain was profiled in a study of CD8 T cells in ankylosing spondylitis. The CDR3 has 15 amino acids. The trim removed 0 bases at V and 8 bases at J, leaving 9 bases unmatched. Germline values: CDR1 SGDLS, CDR2 YYNGEE. TCRdb recomputed calls from the 5' RACE reads with MiXCR, one row per CDR3 protein. The repertoire has 150,000 to 200,000 distinct CDR3 sequences, 30% to 35% of them found once; the top ten carry 6%. The sequenced material came from synovial fluid, either unsorted or a sorted T cell fraction (not recorded which). The chain carries TRBV9 and TRBJ1-2; 8 nucleotides agree with TRBD1. This receptor was taken from a male donor with ankylosing spondylitis. The CDR3 sequence: CASSVDPGDRRGYTF. DNA for the CDR3: TGTGCCAGCAGCGTAGACCCCGGGGACAGGCGCGGCTACACCTTC.